This T cell receptor (beta chain) derives from a study of T cell changes during pregnancy in multiple sclerosis. The CDR3 is 13 residues long. Trimming removed 6 bases at V and 0 bases at J, with 8 bases between. Germline V lookup: CDR1 MNHEY, CDR2 SMNVEV (reference sequence). Profiling relied on immunoSEQ multiplex PCR, and the TCRdb table lists in-frame clones only, not all of them. The sample holds some 59,000 clones, approximately 91% seen once. This specimen consisted of peripheral blood, obtained in the second trimester of pregnancy. The chain is built from TRBV27 and TRBJ1-1; D gene uncertain. The receptor was derived from a female donor with multiple sclerosis, enrolled in a pregnancy study. The CDR3 protein is CASRKLLNTEAFF. In DNA form, the CDR3 reads TGTGCCAGCAGGAAACTTCTGAACACTGAAGCTTTCTTT.